This TCR beta chain was sequenced in a study of spatial heterogeneity in lung cancer. Study-wide background: When available, follow-up PBMC samples taken a median of around 2 years after resection were sequenced. Findings and caveats of the study: Blood contained ubiquitous expanded tumor TCRs more at resection than at follow-up.

This clonotype was detected many times. Its cognate antigen is unknown. The sample's time point: blood at routine non-recurrence follow-up after resection. Frozen PBMC, nontumor lung or tumor provided whole RNA, which was sequenced unsorted. V was clipped by 6 bases and J by 6 bases, with 14 bases between them. The V gene's germline CDR1 is LNHDA and CDR2 SQIVND (reference sequence). The CDR3 loop spans 13 amino acids. MiXCR was run by TCRdb on the 5' RACE reads, yielding one entry per CDR3 protein. Seen here are 51,000 or so distinct CDR3 sequences, less than 9% observed once, and the top ten hold about a third.

This chain links TRBV19 with TRBJ1-1; no definite D call. This TCR was sampled from a female donor with early-stage non-small cell lung cancer. The sequencing here drew on PBMCs, taken at follow-up. The CDR3 nucleotides are TGTGCCAGTAGGCTGGGCTTTTTCGCTGAAGCTTTCTTT. As protein: CASRLGFFAEAFF.